This is a list of T cell receptor beta chains from one sample in a study of control samples from healthy donors and cancer patients. The method was immunoSEQ multiplex PCR; TCRdb's version includes in-frame clones alone and lacks a portion of them. The sample comprises 400,000 to 450,000 clones, over 75% of which are singletons, and 6% to 7% rests with the top ten. The sequencing input was PBMCs. The receptor set was obtained from a man aged 35 to 55 with head and neck cancer. CDR3s include the opening cysteine and the closing phenylalanine or tryptophan. Fields, in order: J gene, clone size, V gene, CDR3 length, CDR3 protein. Clone size, where shown, is once, few, many, or a class for clones that have expanded.

>TRBJ2-3|once|TRBV24-1|15
CATSDPRASTDTQYF
>TRBJ1-4|NA|TRBV5-4|15
CASSIKVPANEKLFF
>TRBJ2-1|NA|TRBV7-9|14
CASSLGQIYNEQFF
>TRBJ1-1|NA|TRBV4-1|17
CASSQTRGVGTNTEAFF
>TRBJ2-3|NA|TRBV28|17
CASSPRAQGGNTDTQYF
>TRBJ1-1|NA|TRBV15|13
CATSRVWGFEAFF
>TRBJ1-5|few|TRBV7-2|16
CASSGTGEGSNQPQHF
>TRBJ2-3|NA|TRBV27|17
CASSLRAGRISTDTQYF
>TRBJ1-5|NA|TRBV27|12
CASSEGGQPQHF
>TRBJ2-7|NA|TRBV28|15
CASTPGAGGAYEQYF
>TRBJ2-7|NA|TRBV5-1|14
CASSFGQALYEQYF
>TRBJ2-1|NA|TRBV4-1|16
CASSLPSYTSYNEQFF
>TRBJ1-4|NA|TRBV30|16
CAWIAPRTGTNEKLFF
>TRBJ2-5|NA|TRBV15|16
CATSRDDRGQSETQYF
>TRBJ2-5|NA|TRBV6-2/TRBV6-3|12
CASSYKGETQYF
>TRBJ2-1|NA|TRBV19|15
CASSKLAGGIGEQFF